The present TCR beta chain was sequenced within a study of blood T cell repertoires in COVID-19. This CDR3 has 13 amino acids. Between the trimmed V and J ends, which lost 5 bases and 3 bases, there was a span of 11 bases. In germline, CDR1 is MNHEY, CDR2 SMNVEV (reference sequence). Authors' analysis steps: By means of reference gene primer amplification, nucleated cell counts were estimated. The table came from immunoSEQ multiplex PCR; TCRdb's copy has only in-frame clones and leaves some out. V and J calls and clone size are as listed in that table; D and trimming were resolved from the DNA. The sample lists about 480,000 clones; around 89% were seen once.

Sequencing was carried out using peripheral blood. This TCR derives from a woman under 40 with acute or convalescent COVID-19. The V call is TRBV27, the J call TRBJ2-7, with a tentative D call TRBD1 (5 bases). The CDR3 DNA follows: TGTGCCAGCAGTCCTAGGGGCCTCTACGAGCAGTACTTC. Protein: CASSPRGLYEQYF.